Below, 24 T cell receptor beta chains from the same sample are listed, as sequenced in a study of shared clonotypes between healthy human individuals. Clones were read by immunoSEQ multiplex PCR, and TCRdb kept only the in-frame ones, dropping some. The table shows a few million clones, with around 94% occurring only once. Source material: naive CD4+ T cells sorted from blood. Subset described: CD45RA+ positively selected. The receptors stem from a young man in good health.

This chain joins TRBV6-5 and TRBJ2-3; a weak D match, TRBD1 (5 bases). Germline V gene lookup returns CDR1 MNHEY and CDR2 SVGAGI. This CDR3 is built from 12 residues. V gave up 7 bases and J gave up 5 bases, with 10 bases separating them. CDR3 in amino acids: CASKGSGDTQYF. The CDR3 DNA reads TGTGCCAGCAAGGGGTCTGGAGATACGCAGTATTTT.

In this sample, this clone turned up once. The same CDR3 arises from other DNA sequences in this sample as well. The chain combines TRBV27 with TRBJ1-2; D not resolved. The germline V gene encodes CDR1 MNHEY and CDR2 SMNVEV (reference sequence). The V end was cut by 3 bases, the J end by 5 bases, with 7 bases between. This CDR3 is 12 amino acids long. The CDR3 loop reads CASSLSGYGYTF. The CDR3 coding sequence is TGTGCCAGCAGTTTGTCCGGTTATGGCTACACCTTC.

The CDR3 DNA reads TGTGCCAGCAGCCGGGACCAGGGGGGCGAGACCCAGTACTTC. Translated, it gives CASSRDQGGETQYF. The chain uses TRBV5-4 and TRBJ2-5; the D gene is possibly TRBD1 (7 bases). The CDR3 spans 14 residues. The V end was cut by 4 bases, the J end by 5 bases, with 15 bases between. From germline, CDR1 is SGHNT and CDR2 YYREEE (reference sequence).

This rearrangement joins TRBV4-1 to TRBJ1-2; possible D gene TRBD1, 6 bases. The CDR3 consists of 15 residues. Germline CDR1 and CDR2: MGHRA and YSYEKL. The V end lost 1 base, the J end lost 8 bases, and 17 bases lay between the germline ends. In nucleotides, the CDR3 is TGCGCCAGCAGCCAAGGAAGACAGAGGACAGAGGGCTACACCTTC. Amino acids: CASSQGRQRTEGYTF.

This clone turned up a few times. The gene calls are TRBV18 and TRBJ2-7; a possible D gene is TRBD1 (5 bases). Looked up from germline, CDR1 is KGHSH and CDR2 is LQKENI. The CDR3 covers 15 residues. The germline V and J ends were trimmed by 0 bases and 1 base, with 10 bases remaining between them. CDR3 coding DNA: TGTGCCAGCTCACCACCGGGGCTTCCATCCTACGAGCAGTACTTC. This encodes CASSPPGLPSYEQYF.

Comment on this clone: This specimen includes other DNA sequences encoding the same CDR3. The chain joins TRBV25-1 to TRBJ1-1; no clear D. CDR1 and CDR2 (germline): MGHDK, SYGVNS. V was trimmed by 2 bases and J by 7 bases, leaving 11 bases between them. CDR3 length: 13 residues. CDR3: CASSEQGPHEAFF. CDR3 bases: TGTGCCAGCAGTGAACAAGGGCCCCATGAAGCTTTCTTT.

The V call is TRBV7-2, the J call TRBJ1-1, with D uncertain. Looked up from germline, CDR1 is SGHTA and CDR2 is FQGNSA. The CDR3 runs 12 residues. V was clipped by 1 base and J by 7 bases, with 7 bases between them. The CDR3 nucleotides read TGTGCCAGCAGCTTAGTCAATATTGAAGCTTTCTTT. Residues: CASSLVNIEAFF.

J is TRBJ2-7 and V is TRBV2, with TRBD2 identical over 8 bases. The CDR3 is 14 amino acids. Trimming at V came to 8 bases and at J to 5 bases, leaving 11 bases not matched to a gene. Per germline, CDR1 SNHLY and CDR2 FYNNEI. The CDR3 DNA sequence: TGTGCCAGCGGCGGGAGGACAAGGGATCACGAGCAGTACTTC. This translates into CASGGRTRDHEQYF.

This rearrangement joins TRBV18 to TRBJ2-2, with D perhaps matching TRBD1 (6 bases). The CDR3 is 17 residues long. Germline lookup yields CDR1 KGHSH and CDR2 LQKENI. The V end was cut by 3 bases, the J end by 1 base, with 15 bases between. CDR3: CASSPPWGQLNTGELFF. DNA of the CDR3: TGTGCCAGCTCACCCCCGTGGGGGCAGCTGAACACCGGGGAGCTGTTTTTT.

The chain links TRBV29-1 to TRBJ1-2; D gene unclear. The CDR3 has 12 residues. Germline values: CDR1 SQVTM, CDR2 ANQGSEA. The V end lost 3 bases, the J end lost 8 bases, and 13 bases lay between the germline ends. CDR3 region: CSVDDTQRGYTF. The CDR3 DNA sequence: TGCAGCGTTGATGATACGCAGAGGGGCTACACCTTC.

The J gene is TRBJ2-3, the V gene TRBV5-1; D is undetermined. V lost 0 bases, J lost 4 bases, and 6 bases lay in between. The CDR3 is 13 amino acids. Looked up from germline, CDR1 is SGHRS and CDR2 is YFSETQ. CDR3 DNA: TGCGCCAGCAGCTTGGTAGTGCCAGATACGCAGTATTTT. Its protein is CASSLVVPDTQYF.

The V and J genes are TRBV7-8 and TRBJ1-1; D gene unclear. V dropped 1 base and J dropped 6 bases, with 9 bases sitting between them. Germline lookup yields CDR1 SGHVS and CDR2 FQNEAQ. This CDR3 contains 13 residues. In DNA, the CDR3 is TGTGCCAGCAGCTTAGTACCGGTCTCTGAAGCTTTCTTT. It translates to CASSLVPVSEAFF.

This clone was detected a few times. The chain combines TRBV28 with TRBJ2-7, with 10 bases fitting TRBD1. Germline trimming cut 8 bases from V and 0 bases from J; bases unmatched to any gene: 7. The CDR3 spans 15 residues. CDR1 is MDHEN, CDR2 SYDVKM, per germline. This CDR3 is CASHGTGALSYEQYF. CDR3 sequence (DNA): TGTGCCAGCCATGGGACAGGGGCTCTCTCCTACGAGCAGTACTTC.

CDR3 loop: CASSQDTAGAFYEQYF. CDR3 coding DNA: TGCGCCAGCAGCCAAGATACGGCAGGGGCTTTCTACGAGCAGTACTTC. The genes are TRBV4-1 and TRBJ2-7, with TRBD1 as a possible D gene (6 bases). Germline V CDR1 and CDR2: MGHRA, YSYEKL. This CDR3 comprises 16 residues. Trimming cost V 0 bases and J 3 bases, with 15 bases left between them.

V is TRBV28 and J is TRBJ1-1; 7 bases agree with TRBD1. The CDR3 runs 15 residues. Trimming took 2 bases from V and 3 from J; bases not matched to a gene: 6. CDR1 and CDR2 (germline): MDHEN, SYDVKM. The DNA for the CDR3 is TGTGCCAGCAGTTTAAACGTCAGGGGGGACACTGAAGCTTTCTTT. This encodes CASSLNVRGDTEAFF.

The J gene is TRBJ2-1, the V gene TRBV6-5; no definite D call. V lost 9 bases, J lost 2 bases, and 14 bases lay in between. This CDR3 region has 14 residues. The germline gives CDR1 MNHEY, CDR2 SVGAGI. The CDR3 spells CASSGIQAYNEQFF. As DNA, the CDR3 is TGTGCCAGTTCGGGCATTCAAGCCTACAATGAGCAGTTCTTC.

V and J are TRBV6-5 and TRBJ2-7; D gene uncertain. Germline V gene sequence: CDR1 MNHEY, CDR2 SVGAGI. The CDR3 runs to 11 residues. The germline V and J ends were trimmed by 10 bases and 3 bases, with 10 bases remaining between them. The CDR3 region has the DNA TGTGCCACACGGCGAGGCTACGAGCAGTACTTC. It encodes CATRRGYEQYF.

The chain has TRBV5-1 and TRBJ2-5; D is possibly TRBD1 (6 bases). The V end lost 1 base, the J end lost 3 bases, and 13 bases lay between the germline ends. CDR1 and CDR2 (germline): SGHRS, YFSETQ. This CDR3 has 15 residues. DNA of the CDR3: TGCGCCAGCAGCTTGAATACAGGGCAAGAAGAGACCCAGTACTTC. Translating gives CASSLNTGQEETQYF.

The J gene is TRBJ2-6, the V gene TRBV6-5; no reliable D call. Trimming stripped 3 bases from V and 0 bases from J, with 6 bases between. CDR3 size: 15 residues. Looked up from germline, CDR1 is MNHEY and CDR2 is SVGAGI. The CDR3 protein is CASSYASSGANVLTF. CDR3 nucleotide sequence: TGTGCCAGCAGTTATGCCAGCTCTGGGGCCAACGTCCTGACTTTC.

This chain connects TRBV18 to TRBJ2-7; the D is unclear. The CDR3 runs to 14 residues. The V end lost 3 bases, the J end lost 0 bases, and 9 bases lay between the germline ends. Germline-derived CDR1 and CDR2 are KGHSH and LQKENI. The chain's CDR3 is CASSPGSPSYEQYF. CDR3 DNA: TGTGCCAGCTCACCCGGGTCACCCTCCTACGAGCAGTACTTC.

This clone was seen only once. The rearrangement links TRBV5-1 to TRBJ2-5; D is tentatively TRBD1 or TRBD2 (5 bases each). V dropped 1 base and J dropped 5 bases, with 12 bases sitting between them. In germline, CDR1 is SGHRS, CDR2 YFSETQ. The CDR3 spans 14 residues. CDR3 in amino acids: CASSLWGSRETQYF. CDR3 coding DNA: TGCGCCAGCAGCTTGTGGGGGTCGCGGGAGACCCAGTACTTC.

This clone occurred once. CDR3 DNA sequence: TGTGCCAGCAGCCTCGACGGGTTGGTGACCCAGTACTTC. Translated, it gives CASSLDGLVTQYF. The chain employs TRBV7-9 and TRBJ2-5; D gene ambiguous. Germline V gene sequence: CDR1 SEHNR, CDR2 FQNEAQ (reference sequence). With 5 bases removed from V and 7 bases from J, the gap between germline ends came to 14 bases. CDR3 length: 13 amino acids.

CDR3 sequence: CASSLLGGNEQFF. CDR3 DNA: TGTGCCAGCAGTTTATTGGGGGGAAATGAGCAGTTCTTC. The V call is TRBV27, the J call TRBJ2-1; the D gene is possibly TRBD2 (6 bases). V was clipped by 1 base and J by 7 bases, with 8 bases between them. CDR1 is MNHEY, CDR2 SMNVEV, per germline (reference sequence). The CDR3 has 13 residues.

For this clone: One end of the junction does not line up with germline, which may come from a read error. The chain links TRBV11-2 to TRBJ2-1, with 13 bases aligning to TRBD2. Germline-derived CDR1 and CDR2 are SGHAT and FQNNGV. The CDR3 consists of 13 residues. The CDR3 sequence: CASSSATSGRWVF. In nucleotides, the CDR3 is TGTGCCAGCAGCTCAGCGACTAGCGGGAGGTGGGTCTTC.